This T cell receptor (beta chain) appears in the sequencing data of a study of beta chain features in type 1 diabetes. Findings of the study overall: All four CD4+ subsets of Type 1 diabetes patients contained TCRB CDR3s that were moderately but significantly shorter. The VDJ junctions of type 1 diabetes patients carried fewer insertions and more deletions.

The authors reverse transcribed all of the isolated RNA, so sequencing captured expressed TCRB transcripts. Assay: immunoSEQ multiplex PCR; the TCRdb copy retains only in-frame clones and omits some. The sample contains 600,000 or so clones, around an eighth of which appear only once. This clone was found a few times. The antigen is not known. V lost 4 bases, J lost 1 base, and 4 bases lay in between. The CDR3 has 13 residues. CDR1 and CDR2 (germline): SGHTA, FQGNSA. The sample was naive CD4+ T cells from blood. The TCR was taken from a man aged 18 to 35 with type 1 diabetes. The chain links TRBV7-2 to TRBJ1-4; D unclear. The CDR3 region has the DNA TGTGCCAGCAGCTCTTTAACTAATGAAAAACTGTTTTTT. Protein product: CASSSLTNEKLFF.